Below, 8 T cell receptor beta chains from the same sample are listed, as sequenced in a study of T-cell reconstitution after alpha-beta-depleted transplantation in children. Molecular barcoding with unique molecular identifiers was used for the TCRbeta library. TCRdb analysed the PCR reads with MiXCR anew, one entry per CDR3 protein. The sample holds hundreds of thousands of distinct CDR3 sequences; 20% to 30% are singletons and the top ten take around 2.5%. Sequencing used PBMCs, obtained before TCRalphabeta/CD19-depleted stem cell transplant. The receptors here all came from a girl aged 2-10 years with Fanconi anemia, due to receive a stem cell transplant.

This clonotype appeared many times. Written as DNA, the CDR3 is TGTGCCAGCAGCCCGGCCCGCGGGGATGAGCAGTTCTTC. Protein product: CASSPARGDEQFF. J is TRBJ2-1 and V is TRBV7-2, with D perhaps TRBD2 (6 bases). V was cut by 5 bases and J by 8 bases, with 13 bases left in between. Germline V gene data show CDR1 as SGHTA and CDR2 as FQGNSA. CDR3 size: 13 residues.

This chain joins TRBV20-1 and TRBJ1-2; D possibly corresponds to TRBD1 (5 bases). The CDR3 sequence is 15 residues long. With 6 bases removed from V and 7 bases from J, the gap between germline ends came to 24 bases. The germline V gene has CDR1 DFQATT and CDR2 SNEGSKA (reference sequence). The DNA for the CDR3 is TGCAGTGCCCAAAAGATGACAGACAGAATGAGTGGCTACACCTTC. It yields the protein CSAQKMTDRMSGYTF.

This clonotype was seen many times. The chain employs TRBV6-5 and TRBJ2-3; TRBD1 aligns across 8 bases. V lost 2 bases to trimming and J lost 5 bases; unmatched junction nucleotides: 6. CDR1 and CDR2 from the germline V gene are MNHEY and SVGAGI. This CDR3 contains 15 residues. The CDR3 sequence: CASSYTHGQGDTQYF. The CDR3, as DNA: TGTGCCAGCAGTTACACCCACGGACAGGGAGATACGCAGTATTTT.

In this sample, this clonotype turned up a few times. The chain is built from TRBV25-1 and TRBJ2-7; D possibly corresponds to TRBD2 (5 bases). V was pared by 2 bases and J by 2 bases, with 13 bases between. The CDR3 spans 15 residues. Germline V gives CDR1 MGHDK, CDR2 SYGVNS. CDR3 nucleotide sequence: TGTGCCAGCAGTGAACAAGCGGCAGGCCCCTACGAGCAGTACTTC. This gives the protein CASSEQAAGPYEQYF.

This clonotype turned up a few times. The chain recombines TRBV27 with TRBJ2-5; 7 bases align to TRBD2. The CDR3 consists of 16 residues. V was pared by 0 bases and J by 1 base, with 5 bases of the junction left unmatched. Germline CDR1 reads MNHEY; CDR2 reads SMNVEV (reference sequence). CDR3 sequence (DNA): TGTGCCAGCAGTTTATCTCCACTAGCGCCCCAAGAGACCCAGTACTTC. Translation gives CASSLSPLAPQETQYF.

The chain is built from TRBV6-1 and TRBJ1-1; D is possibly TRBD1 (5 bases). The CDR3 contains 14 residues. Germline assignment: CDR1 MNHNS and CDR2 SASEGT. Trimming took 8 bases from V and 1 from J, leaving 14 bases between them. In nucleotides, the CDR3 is TGTGCCAGCCGGTGGTGGGGGGGGAACACTGAAGCTTTCTTT. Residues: CASRWWGGNTEAFF.

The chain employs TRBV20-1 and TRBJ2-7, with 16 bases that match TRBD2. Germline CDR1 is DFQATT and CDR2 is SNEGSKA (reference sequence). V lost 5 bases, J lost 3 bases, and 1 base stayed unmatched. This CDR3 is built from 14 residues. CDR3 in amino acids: CSAGTSGRGYEQYF. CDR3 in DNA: TGCAGTGCTGGGACTAGCGGGAGGGGCTACGAGCAGTACTTC.

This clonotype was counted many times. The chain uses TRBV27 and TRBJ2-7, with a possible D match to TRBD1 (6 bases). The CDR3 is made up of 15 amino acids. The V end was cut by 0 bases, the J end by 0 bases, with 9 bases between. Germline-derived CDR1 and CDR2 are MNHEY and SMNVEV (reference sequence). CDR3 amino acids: CASSLSGGPSYEQYF. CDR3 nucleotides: TGTGCCAGCAGTTTATCAGGGGGTCCCTCCTACGAGCAGTACTTC.